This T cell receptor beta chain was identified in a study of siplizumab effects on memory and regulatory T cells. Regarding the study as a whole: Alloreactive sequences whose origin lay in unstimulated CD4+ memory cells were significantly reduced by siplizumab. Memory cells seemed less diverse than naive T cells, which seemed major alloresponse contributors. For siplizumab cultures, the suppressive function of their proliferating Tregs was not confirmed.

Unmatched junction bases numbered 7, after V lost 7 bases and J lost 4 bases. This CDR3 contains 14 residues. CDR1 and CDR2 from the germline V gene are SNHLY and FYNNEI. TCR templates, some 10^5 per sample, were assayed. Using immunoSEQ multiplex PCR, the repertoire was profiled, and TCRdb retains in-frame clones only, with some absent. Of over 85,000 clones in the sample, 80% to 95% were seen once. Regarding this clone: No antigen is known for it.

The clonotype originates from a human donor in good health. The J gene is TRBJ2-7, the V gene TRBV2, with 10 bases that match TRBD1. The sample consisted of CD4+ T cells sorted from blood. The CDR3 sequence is CASTEWDRGYEQYF. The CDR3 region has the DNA TGTGCCAGCACCGAGTGGGACAGGGGTTACGAGCAGTACTTC. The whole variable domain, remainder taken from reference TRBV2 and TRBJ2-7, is EPEVTQTPSHQVTQMGQEVILRCVPISNHLYFYWYRQILGQKVEFLVSFYNNEISEKSEIFDDQFSVERPDGSNFTLKIRSTKLEDSAMYFCASTEWDRGYEQYFGPGTRLTVT.